The 22 T cell receptor beta chains listed next were all sequenced from one sample in a study of Graves' ophthalmopathy and Graves' hyperthyroidism. Amplified TCR beta CDR3 regions were obtained using RNA transcripts as template. The first round was an RT-PCR with HTBI primers, and the second round was a multiplex PCR. Each CDR3 protein gets one entry after TCRdb re-called the multiplex PCR reads with MiXCR. The data contain about 550,000 distinct CDR3 sequences, approximately 37% of them singletons. The sample was peripheral blood or thyroid tissue (not recorded which). The receptors originated from an adult man with Graves' hyperthyroidism.

This clonotype showed up many times. The rearrangement links TRBV10-3 to TRBJ2-5, with 14 bases aligning to TRBD2. V lost 5 bases and J lost 4; bases outside the gene matches: 6. This CDR3 contains 16 residues. From germline, CDR1 is ENHRY and CDR2 SYGVKD. This CDR3 is CAISYGLAGGAETQYF. DNA of the CDR3: TGTGCCATCAGTTACGGACTAGCGGGGGGAGCAGAGACCCAGTACTTC.

This clonotype was counted only a few times. The gene calls are TRBV20-1 and TRBJ2-5, with a weak D call TRBD1 (6 bases). Trimming removed 0 bases from V and 1 base from J, with 18 bases in between. The CDR3 has 17 residues. Germline CDR1 and CDR2: DFQATT and SNEGSKA (reference sequence). In DNA, the CDR3 is TGCAGTGCTAGAGACTCAAGGGGGACAACTCTCCAAGAGACCCAGTACTTC. The encoded protein is CSARDSRGTTLQETQYF.

This clonotype has more than one count but fewer than ten. The chain combines TRBV14 with TRBJ1-1, with 10 nucleotides matching TRBD1. Trimming took 6 bases from V and 5 from J; bases not matched to a gene: 12. CDR1 SGHDN and CDR2 FVKESK come from the germline V gene. The length of the CDR3 is 16 residues. CDR3 nucleotides: TGTGCCAGCAGTCCCGGACAGGGGGGATGGGGAACTGAAGCTTTCTTT. The encoded protein is CASSPGQGGWGTEAFF.

This clonotype appeared many times. The genes are TRBV24-1 and TRBJ2-7, with 9 nucleotides matching TRBD2. The V gene end was trimmed by 5 bases and the J gene end by 5 bases; junction bases not matched to a gene: 9. The CDR3 is 15 amino acids. CDR1 is KGHDR, CDR2 SFDVKD, per germline. The DNA of the CDR3 is TGTGCCACCAGTGGAGGGGTAGCGGGAGTCGACGAGCAGTACTTC. Protein sequence: CATSGGVAGVDEQYF.

This clonotype was picked up many times. The chain is built from TRBV19 and TRBJ2-2, with TRBD1 identical over 7 bases. The V gene's germline CDR1 is LNHDA and CDR2 SQIVND (reference sequence). Unmatched junction bases numbered 8, after V lost 6 bases and J lost 7 bases. The CDR3 sequence is 14 residues long. The DNA for the CDR3 is TGTGCCAGTAGAGGGACAGTATTGGGCGGGGAGCTGTTTTTT. It specifies CASRGTVLGGELFF.

This clonotype came up a few times. The J gene is TRBJ1-6, the V gene TRBV20-1; 7 bases align to TRBD1. This CDR3 comprises 13 residues. Germline-derived CDR1 and CDR2 are DFQATT and SNEGSKA (reference sequence). V dropped 6 bases and J dropped 10; count of bases not matched to a gene: 9. CDR3 region: CSAPRQGPSPLHF. The CDR3 DNA sequence: TGCAGTGCCCCCCGACAGGGACCCTCACCCCTCCACTTT.

V is TRBV7-2 and J is TRBJ2-7, with D hard to call. The CDR3 has 14 amino acids. Germline CDR1 is SGHTA and CDR2 is FQGNSA. Deletions cut 0 bases from V and 7 bases from J, with 13 bases between. CDR3 in amino acids: CASSLAVAGNEQYF. The DNA of the CDR3 is TGTGCCAGCAGCTTAGCTGTGGCTGGCAATGAGCAGTACTTC.

The chain recombines TRBV6-5 with TRBJ1-2, with a weak D call TRBD1 (5 bases). CDR1 and CDR2 from the germline V gene are MNHEY and SVGAGI. The CDR3 covers 12 residues. V shed 2 bases and J shed 8 bases, with 9 bases lying between them. CDR3 sequence (DNA): TGTGCCAGCAGTTACGAGGGACTGGGCTACACCTTC. Its protein product is CASSYEGLGYTF.

As regards this clonotype: Since a much larger clone is just one base distant, this may be a read error. The rearrangement joins TRBV3-1 to TRBJ1-2; perhaps TRBD1 as D (5 bases). Germline V gene lookup returns CDR1 LGHDT and CDR2 YNNKEL (reference sequence). The CDR3 sequence is 15 residues long. The CDR3 DNA reads TGTGCCGGCAGCCAAACGAGGGAGAGGGGCTATGGCTACACCTTC. Protein product: CAGSQTRERGYGYTF.

The sample holds many counts of this clonotype. This chain joins TRBV6-2 or TRBV6-3 and TRBJ2-7; no clear D gene. V was clipped by 5 bases and J by 4 bases, with 15 bases between them. The V gene's germline CDR1 is MNHEY and CDR2 SVGEGT. The CDR3 consists of 14 residues. The chain's CDR3 is CASSQHPDPYEQYF. Here the CDR3 DNA reads TGTGCCAGCAGTCAACACCCTGACCCTTACGAGCAGTACTTC.

The chain recombines TRBV30 with TRBJ1-6; TRBD1 is a possible D gene (6 bases). Trimming left V 4 bases short and J 6 bases short, with 13 bases between. The CDR3 consists of 14 residues. CDR1 and CDR2 from the germline V gene are GTSNPN and SVGIG (reference sequence). CDR3 nucleotides: TGTGCCTGGACCCGGGACAATCTTAATTCACCCCTCCACTTT. Protein product: CAWTRDNLNSPLHF.

CDR3 loop: CASSLERGGITGELFF. The DNA for the CDR3 is TGTGCCAGCAGTCTAGAGCGGGGGGGCATCACCGGGGAGCTGTTTTTT. The J gene is TRBJ2-2, the V gene TRBV2; 10 bases line up with TRBD2. The junction had 7 bases not matched to a gene; V was cut back by 5 bases and J by 4 bases. Germline loops: CDR1 SNHLY, CDR2 FYNNEI. The CDR3 sequence is 16 residues long.

Concerning this clonotype: It may be a read error: a sequence one base away is much more abundant. The V gene is TRBV20-1, the J gene TRBJ1-2; no clear D gene. Germline CDR1 DFQATT, CDR2 SNEGSKA (reference sequence). V lost 3 bases and J lost 8, with 10 bases in between. CDR3 length equals 11 residues. The CDR3 is CSASHKGGYTF. CDR3 nucleotide sequence: TGCAGTGCTAGTCACAAGGGAGGCTACACCTTC.

This rearrangement joins TRBV9 to TRBJ2-5; D is ambiguous. Germline loops: CDR1 SGDLS, CDR2 YYNGEE. V lost 0 bases and J lost 4, with 10 bases in between. The CDR3 contains 14 residues. CDR3 nucleotide sequence: TGTGCCAGCAGCGTAGAGTGGGAACCAGAGACCCAGTACTTC. It encodes CASSVEWEPETQYF. Looking up the rest from reference TRBV9 and TRBJ2-5 gives the full variable domain: DSGVTQTPKHLITATGQRVTLRCSPRSGDLSVYWYQQSLDQGLQFLIQYYNGEERAKGNILERFSAQQFPDLHSELNLSSLELGDSALYFCASSVEWEPETQYFGPGTRLLVL.

There are many counts of this clonotype. V and J are TRBV2 and TRBJ1-5, with D possibly being TRBD1 (5 bases). The germline V gene encodes CDR1 SNHLY and CDR2 FYNNEI. Between the trimmed V and J ends, which lost 6 bases and 1 base, there was a span of 10 bases. This CDR3 region has 14 residues. The CDR3 protein is CASRARVSNQPQHF. The CDR3 DNA follows: TGTGCCAGCAGGGCCAGGGTGAGCAATCAGCCCCAGCATTTT.

In this sample, this clonotype turned up many times. The V call is TRBV5-5, the J call TRBJ2-7; TRBD2 aligns across 11 bases. V lost 2 bases, J lost 0 bases, and 4 bases stayed unmatched. Germline values: CDR1 SGHKS, CDR2 YYEKEE (reference sequence). This CDR3 is built from 16 residues. Here the CDR3 reads CASSFTSGGSSYEQYF. The CDR3 DNA sequence: TGTGCCAGCAGCTTTACTAGCGGGGGCAGCTCCTACGAGCAGTACTTC.

This chain links TRBV6-6 with TRBJ1-3; D remains ambiguous. V was shortened by 4 bases and J by 0 bases, with 10 bases between the two germline ends. Germline V gene sequence: CDR1 MNHNY, CDR2 SVGAGI (reference sequence). The CDR3 length is 15 residues. This CDR3 reads CASSFRAISGNTIYF. The DNA of the CDR3 is TGTGCCAGCAGTTTCCGGGCCATCTCTGGAAACACCATATATTTT.

This clonotype was detected ten times or more. The rearrangement links TRBV5-1 to TRBJ1-6, with TRBD1 matching 7 bases. Germline CDR1 and CDR2: SGHRS and YFSETQ. The trim removed 4 bases at V and 5 bases at J, leaving 12 bases unmatched. The CDR3 is 17 amino acids. The CDR3 spells CASSPRRGTANNSPLHF. CDR3 nucleotides: TGCGCCAGCAGCCCCAGACGCGGGACAGCCAATAATTCACCCCTCCACTTT.

In the case of this clonotype: A much bigger clone sits one base away, suggesting this may be a read error. J is TRBJ2-7 and V is TRBV5-1; D is undetermined. CDR3 length equals 12 residues. Trimming cost V 4 bases and J 6 bases, with 11 bases left between them. Germline V gene data show CDR1 as SGHRS and CDR2 as YFSETQ. The CDR3 bases are TGCGCCAGCAGCCCCCCCGGTGTCGAGCAGTACTTC. Residues: CASSPPGVEQYF. The full variable domain, its missing parts supplied by reference TRBV5-1 and TRBJ2-7, is KAGVTQTPRYLIKTRGQQVTLSCSPISGHRSVSWYQQTPGQGLQFLFEYFSETQRNKGNFPGRFSGRQFSNSRSEMNVSTLELGDSALYLCASSPPGVEQYFGPGTRLTVT.

At least ten counts were recorded for this clonotype. V is TRBV29-1 and J is TRBJ2-5, with 9 bases fitting TRBD1. The germline gives CDR1 SQVTM, CDR2 ANQGSEA. Trimming removed 6 bases from V and 4 bases from J; junction bases left unmatched: 6. The CDR3 sequence is 13 residues long. CDR3 amino acids: CSVIQGAAETQYF. The CDR3 nucleotides read TGCAGCGTAATACAGGGGGCGGCAGAGACCCAGTACTTC. Full variable domain (rest looked up from reference TRBV29-1 and TRBJ2-5): SAVISQKPSRDICQRGTSLTIQCQVDSQVTMMFWYRQQPGQSLTLIATANQGSEATYESGFVIDKFPISRPNLTFSTLTVSNMSPEDSSIYLCSVIQGAAETQYFGPGTRLLVL.

Note on this clonotype: Its ends do not fully match the called genes, so a read error is possible. CDR3 in DNA: TGTGCCAGCAGCTTATATCGACGGACGAACACCGGGGAGCTGTTTTTT. It yields the protein CASSLYRRTNTGELFF. V and J are TRBV5-1 and TRBJ2-2; D ambiguous. The CDR3 is 16 residues long. Germline CDR1 SGHRS, CDR2 YFSETQ.

The sample holds many counts of this clonotype. This chain links TRBV2 with TRBJ1-5, with 7 bases identical to TRBD1. Germline V gives CDR1 SNHLY, CDR2 FYNNEI. The CDR3 length is 14 residues. V was clipped by 4 bases and J by 3 bases; unmatched bases: 3. The CDR3 sequence is CASSGDSLNQPQHF. The DNA for the CDR3 is TGTGCCAGCAGTGGGGACAGCCTCAATCAGCCCCAGCATTTT.